This T cell receptor beta chain was observed in a study of blood T cell repertoires in COVID-19. Turning to the study itself: Some COVID-19 samples were acute and others convalescent; all came from the United States, Italy and Spain. The analysed material was cDNA or gDNA that came from T cells, B-cell-depleted T cells, or PBMCs.

This clone was recorded only once. The repertoire was sequenced with immunoSEQ multiplex PCR; TCRdb's copy has only in-frame clones and lacks some. The sample consists of 140,000 to 150,000 clones, about 92% of them appearing once. V lost 0 bases and J 1 base, leaving 10 bases between the germline ends. The CDR3 loop spans 15 amino acids. The germline V gene encodes CDR1 SGDLS and CDR2 YYNGEE. Input material: peripheral blood. The sequence came from a human donor in a cohort sampled during active COVID-19. The chain combines TRBV9 with TRBJ1-2; D is undetermined. The CDR3 DNA sequence: TGTGCCAGCAGCGTAGGTCCCGGGATTAACTATGGCTACACCTTC. Translating gives CASSVGPGINYGYTF.